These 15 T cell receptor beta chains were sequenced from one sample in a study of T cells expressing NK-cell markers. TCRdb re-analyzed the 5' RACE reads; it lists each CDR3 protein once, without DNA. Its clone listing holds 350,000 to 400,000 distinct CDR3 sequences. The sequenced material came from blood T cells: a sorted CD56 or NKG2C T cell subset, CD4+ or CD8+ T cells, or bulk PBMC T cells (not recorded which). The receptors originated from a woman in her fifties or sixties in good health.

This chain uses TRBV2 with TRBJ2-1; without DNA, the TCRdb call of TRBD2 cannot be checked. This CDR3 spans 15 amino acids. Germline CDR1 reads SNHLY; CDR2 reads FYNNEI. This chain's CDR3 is CASKERTSGKGWQFF.

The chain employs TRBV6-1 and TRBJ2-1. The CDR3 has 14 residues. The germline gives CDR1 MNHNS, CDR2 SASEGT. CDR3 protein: CASRLQSSYNEQFF.

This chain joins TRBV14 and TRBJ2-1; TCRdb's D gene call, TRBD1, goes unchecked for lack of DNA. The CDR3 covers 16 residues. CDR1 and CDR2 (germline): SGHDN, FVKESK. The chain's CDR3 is CASSQGGGVFTHEQFF.

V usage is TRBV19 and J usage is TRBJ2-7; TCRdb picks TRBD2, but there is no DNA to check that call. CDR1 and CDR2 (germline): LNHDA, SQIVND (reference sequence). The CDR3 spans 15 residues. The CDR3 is CASSPLAGGSGEQYF.

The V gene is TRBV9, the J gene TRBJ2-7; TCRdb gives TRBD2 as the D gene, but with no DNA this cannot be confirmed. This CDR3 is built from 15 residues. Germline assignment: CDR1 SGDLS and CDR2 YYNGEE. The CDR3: CASSPTGTPIYEQYF.

This CDR3 is CATSMPGPSLAFDTQYF. J is TRBJ2-3 and V is TRBV15; TCRdb picks TRBD2, but there is no DNA to check that call. The length of the CDR3 is 17 residues. Germline assignment: CDR1 LNHNV and CDR2 YYDKDF (reference sequence).

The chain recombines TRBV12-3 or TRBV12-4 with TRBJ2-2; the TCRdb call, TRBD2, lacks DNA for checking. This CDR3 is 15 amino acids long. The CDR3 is CASSLGRAHTGELFF.

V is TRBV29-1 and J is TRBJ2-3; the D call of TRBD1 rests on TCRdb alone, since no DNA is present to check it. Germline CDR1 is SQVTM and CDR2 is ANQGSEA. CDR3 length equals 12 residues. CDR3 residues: CSGQGLADTQYF.

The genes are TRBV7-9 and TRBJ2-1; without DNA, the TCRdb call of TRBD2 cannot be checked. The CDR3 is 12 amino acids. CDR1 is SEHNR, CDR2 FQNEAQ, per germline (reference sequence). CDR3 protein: CASSATSAEQFF.

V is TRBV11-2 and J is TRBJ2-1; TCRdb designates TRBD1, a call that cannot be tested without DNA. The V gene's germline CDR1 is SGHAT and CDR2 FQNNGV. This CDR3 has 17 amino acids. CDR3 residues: CASSLGPGLLSYNEQFF.

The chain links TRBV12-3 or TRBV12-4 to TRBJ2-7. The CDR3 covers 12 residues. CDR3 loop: CASSPAEYEQYF.

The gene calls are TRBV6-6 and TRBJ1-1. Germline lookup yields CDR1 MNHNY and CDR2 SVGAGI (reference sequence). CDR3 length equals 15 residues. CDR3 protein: CASSYSGGVNTEAFF.

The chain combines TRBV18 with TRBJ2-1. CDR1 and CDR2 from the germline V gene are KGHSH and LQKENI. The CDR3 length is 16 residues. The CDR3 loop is CASSPPVMVWANEQFF.

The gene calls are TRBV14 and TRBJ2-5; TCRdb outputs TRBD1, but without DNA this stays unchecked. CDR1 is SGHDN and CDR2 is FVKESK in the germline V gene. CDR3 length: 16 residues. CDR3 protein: CASSLDRGHHSETQYF. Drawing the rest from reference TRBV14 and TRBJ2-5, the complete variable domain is EAGVTQFPSHSVIEKGQTVTLRCDPISGHDNLYWYRRVMGKEIKFLLHFVKESKQDESGMPNNRFLAERTGGTYSTLKVQPAELEDSGVYFCASSLDRGHHSETQYFGPGTRLLVL.

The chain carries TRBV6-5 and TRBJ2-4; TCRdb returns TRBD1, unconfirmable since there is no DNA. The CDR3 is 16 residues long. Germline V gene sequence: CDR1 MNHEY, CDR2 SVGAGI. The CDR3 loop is CASRTGVGETKNIQYF.